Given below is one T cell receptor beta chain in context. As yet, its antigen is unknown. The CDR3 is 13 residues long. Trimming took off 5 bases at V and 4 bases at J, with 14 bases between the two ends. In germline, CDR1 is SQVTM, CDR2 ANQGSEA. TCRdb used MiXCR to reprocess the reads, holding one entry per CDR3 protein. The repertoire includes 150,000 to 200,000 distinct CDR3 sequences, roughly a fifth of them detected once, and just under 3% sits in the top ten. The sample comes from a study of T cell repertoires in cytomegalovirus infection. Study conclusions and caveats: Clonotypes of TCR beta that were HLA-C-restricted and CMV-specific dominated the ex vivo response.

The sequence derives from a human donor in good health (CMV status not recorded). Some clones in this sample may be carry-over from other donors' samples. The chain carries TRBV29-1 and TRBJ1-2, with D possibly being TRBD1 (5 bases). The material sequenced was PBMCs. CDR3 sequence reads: CSVYGGVGYGYTF. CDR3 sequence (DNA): TGCAGCGTTTACGGGGGGGTAGGCTATGGCTACACCTTC.